Each of the 20 T cell receptor beta chains below was sequenced from the same sample in a study of blood T cell repertoires in COVID-19. Only in-frame clones appear in the TCRdb table, and some are missing; sequencing was by immunoSEQ multiplex PCR. Of 150,000 to 200,000 clones in the sample, around four fifths were seen once. Input material: PBMCs or T cells enriched from blood (not recorded which). Receptor source: a woman aged 45-65 years who had recovered from COVID-19.

This clone was seen a handful of times. The chain is built from TRBV7-8 and TRBJ1-5, with TRBD1 as a possible D gene (6 bases). The CDR3 is made up of 15 amino acids. V lost 6 bases, J lost 7 bases, and 19 bases lay in between. In germline, CDR1 is SGHVS, CDR2 FQNEAQ. The CDR3 DNA reads as TGTGCCAGCAGTCTCCATCAGGGGCCGGGGCAGCCCCAGCATTTT. Translation: CASSLHQGPGQPQHF.

The genes are TRBV3-1 (or the pseudogene TRBV3-2) and TRBJ1-2, with a weak D call TRBD1 (5 bases). This CDR3 has 15 amino acids. Trimming removed 1 base at V and 1 base at J, with 10 bases between. CDR1 and CDR2 from the germline V gene are LGHDT and YNNKEL (reference sequence). In DNA form, the CDR3 reads TGTGCCAGCAGCCAAGGGGGCGACGGTAACTATGGCTACACCTTC. This sequence encodes CASSQGGDGNYGYTF.

The chain couples TRBV5-5 to TRBJ1-1; TRBD1 aligns across 8 bases. The CDR3 runs to 15 residues. Germline V gives CDR1 SGHKS, CDR2 YYEKEE (reference sequence). The V gene end was trimmed by 4 bases and the J gene end by 6 bases; junction bases not matched to a gene: 11. CDR3 region: CASSRAGTGTSEAFF. CDR3 sequence (DNA): TGTGCCAGCAGCCGGGCTGGGACAGGAACCTCTGAAGCTTTCTTT.

The V call is TRBV2, the J call TRBJ1-6; a weak D match, TRBD1 (6 bases). Trimming left V 6 bases short and J 2 bases short, with 14 bases between. Germline-derived CDR1 and CDR2 are SNHLY and FYNNEI. The CDR3 is made up of 16 amino acids. This CDR3 is CASREQGLTYNSPLHF. CDR3 nucleotide sequence: TGTGCCAGCAGAGAGCAGGGGCTCACCTATAATTCACCCCTCCACTTT.

This CDR3 is CASTDRGRETQYF. CDR3 coding DNA: TGTGCCAGCACGGACAGGGGGCGTGAGACCCAGTACTTC. The chain combines TRBV6-5 with TRBJ2-5; TRBD1 matches at 11 bases. The CDR3 spans 13 residues. Germline V lookup: CDR1 MNHEY, CDR2 SVGAGI. The V gene end was trimmed by 7 bases and the J gene end by 5 bases; junction bases not matched to a gene: 3.

The chain employs TRBV27 and TRBJ2-5; D might be TRBD1 (5 bases). This CDR3 contains 15 residues. Germline V lookup: CDR1 MNHEY, CDR2 SMNVEV (reference sequence). V was shortened by 3 bases and J by 1 base, with 12 bases between the two germline ends. This chain's CDR3 is CASSFSRQIQETQYF. CDR3 DNA sequence: TGTGCCAGCAGTTTCTCTAGACAGATCCAAGAGACCCAGTACTTC.

The chain employs TRBV6-4 and TRBJ2-1, with TRBD2 matching 7 bases. This CDR3 has 13 residues. Germline V CDR1 and CDR2: MRHNA, SNTAGT. V lost 6 bases and J lost 10; bases outside the gene matches: 9. The CDR3 protein is CASSAARAGEQFF. The CDR3 DNA reads TGTGCCAGCAGCGCCGCCAGAGCGGGGGAGCAGTTCTTC.

The chain employs TRBV5-1 and TRBJ2-5, with D maybe TRBD1 (5 bases). Germline V lookup: CDR1 SGHRS, CDR2 YFSETQ. Trimming took 0 bases from V and 4 from J, leaving 7 bases between them. The length of the CDR3 is 13 residues. CDR3 region: CASSLDRPETQYF. As DNA, the CDR3 is TGCGCCAGCAGCTTGGACAGGCCAGAGACCCAGTACTTC. The variable domain in full, completed from reference TRBV5-1 and TRBJ2-5, reads KAGVTQTPRYLIKTRGQQVTLSCSPISGHRSVSWYQQTPGQGLQFLFEYFSETQRNKGNFPGRFSGRQFSNSRSEMNVSTLELGDSALYLCASSLDRPETQYFGPGTRLLVL.

The chain joins TRBV27 to TRBJ2-4; perhaps TRBD2 as D (5 bases). Per the germline V gene, CDR1 is MNHEY and CDR2 is SMNVEV (reference sequence). Trimming shortened V by 11 bases and J by 0 bases, and 17 bases separated the two germline ends. The CDR3 runs to 15 residues. The CDR3 region has the DNA TGTGCCCCCACTCGGAGGTACCTAGCCAAAAACATTCAGTACTTC. Its protein is CAPTRRYLAKNIQYF.

This chain links TRBV5-1 with TRBJ1-2; D is unclear. The CDR3 length is 13 residues. CDR1 and CDR2 from the germline V gene are SGHRS and YFSETQ. V shed 1 base and J shed 14 bases, with 18 bases lying between them. CDR3 DNA sequence: TGCGCCAGCAGCTTGTCCGGCAGCGCCGTGTATACCTTC. Translation gives CASSLSGSAVYTF.

The V gene is TRBV9, the J gene TRBJ1-1; 9 bases are shared with TRBD1. The CDR3 is made up of 13 amino acids. Losses at the gene ends were 4 bases for V and 4 bases for J; bases not matched to a gene: 2. Germline V gives CDR1 SGDLS, CDR2 YYNGEE. The CDR3 nucleotides read TGTGCCAGCAGCTCGACAGGGGGCACTGAAGCTTTCTTT. It translates to CASSSTGGTEAFF.

CDR3 DNA: TGCGCCAGCAGCCAAGAACTAGCGGGGGCCAATACGCAGTATTTT. Amino acid sequence: CASSQELAGANTQYF. This chain connects TRBV4-1 to TRBJ2-3, with 11 bases fitting TRBD2. CDR1 is MGHRA, CDR2 YSYEKL, per germline. This CDR3 spans 15 amino acids. The V segment lost 0 bases and the J segment 7 bases; nucleotides outside the gene matches: 3.

This chain uses TRBV6-1 with TRBJ2-7; TRBD2 aligns across 7 bases. Looked up from germline, CDR1 is MNHNS and CDR2 is SASEGT. Germline trimming cut 3 bases from V and 3 bases from J; bases unmatched to any gene: 8. The CDR3 runs 15 residues. CDR3 bases: TGTGCCAGCAGTGAGTTGTTGGGGGGGATCTACGAGCAGTACGTC. It yields the protein CASSELLGGIYEQYV.

DNA for the CDR3: TGTGCCAGCAGGGGACTAGTAACCGACGAGCAGTACGTC. This encodes CASRGLVTDEQYV. The rearrangement links TRBV12-3 or TRBV12-4 to TRBJ2-7; 8 bases line up with TRBD2. The V gene end was trimmed by 6 bases and the J gene end by 5 bases; junction bases not matched to a gene: 6. The CDR3 covers 13 residues.

CDR3 DNA: TGTGCCAGCAGCCGCGAATTCGGTCAGCCCCAGCATTTT. Protein product: CASSREFGQPQHF. V and J are TRBV5-5 and TRBJ1-5, with no clear D. The CDR3 totals 13 residues. Germline values: CDR1 SGHKS, CDR2 YYEKEE (reference sequence). V lost 4 bases and J lost 6, with 11 bases in between.

The V and J genes are TRBV2 and TRBJ1-5; no definite D call. The CDR3 is 16 residues long. V was clipped by 3 bases and J by 0 bases, with 12 bases between them. Germline V gene lookup returns CDR1 SNHLY and CDR2 FYNNEI. The CDR3 DNA is TGTGCCAGCAGTGAGGTTGAGGGAACTAGCAATCAGCCCCAGCATTTT. It specifies CASSEVEGTSNQPQHF.

The rearrangement uses TRBV4-1 and TRBJ1-1, with D unclear. Trimming removed 1 base at V and 1 base at J, with 7 bases between. The CDR3 is 14 amino acids. Germline values: CDR1 MGHRA, CDR2 YSYEKL. The chain's CDR3 is CASSQGIANTEAFF. DNA for the CDR3: TGCGCCAGCAGCCAAGGGATAGCGAACACTGAAGCTTTCTTT.

As regards this clone: One end of the junction fails to match germline, which may point to a read error. J is TRBJ2-2 and V is TRBV7-7; D is perhaps TRBD1 (5 bases). CDR1 is SSHAT, CDR2 FNYEAQ, per germline (reference sequence). This CDR3 region has 17 residues. The CDR3 sequence: CASSPPTGRSNTGELFF. DNA of the CDR3: TGTGCTAGCAGCCCCCCTACAGGAAGATCGAACACCGGGGAGCTGTTTTTT.

The V and J genes are TRBV4-1 and TRBJ1-2; TRBD1 aligns across 7 bases. From germline, CDR1 is MGHRA and CDR2 YSYEKL. The CDR3 is 16 residues long. Losses at the gene ends were 1 base for V and 8 bases for J; bases not matched to a gene: 13. CDR3 sequence reads: CASSQGPQGRTGGYTF. The CDR3 bases are TGCGCCAGCAGCCAAGGCCCTCAGGGGCGGACAGGAGGCTACACCTTC.

The V call is TRBV6-5, the J call TRBJ1-3; D is unresolved. The CDR3 totals 15 residues. V lost 5 bases to trimming and J lost 4 bases, with 15 bases between them. CDR1 and CDR2 from the germline V gene are MNHEY and SVGAGI. The CDR3 loop is CASSRKDGIGNTIYF. CDR3 bases: TGTGCCAGCAGTCGGAAGGACGGGATCGGAAACACCATATATTTT.